The 15 T cell receptor beta chains reported below all come from one sample, sequenced in a study of T cells in narcolepsy. Clones were read by immunoSEQ multiplex PCR, and TCRdb kept only the in-frame ones, dropping some. The sample contains around 15,000 clones, 85% of which appear only once. The sample taken for sequencing was memory (CD45RA-) CD4+ T cells from blood. Receptors were obtained from a human donor in good health.

The CDR3 reads CASGLSTGVTEAFF. CDR3 sequence (DNA): TGTGCTAGTGGTTTGTCAACAGGGGTTACTGAAGCTTTCTTT. The chain recombines TRBV12-5 with TRBJ1-1, with 7 bases lining up with TRBD1. Per germline, CDR1 LGHNT and CDR2 FRNRAP. The CDR3 runs to 14 residues. V gave up 2 bases and J gave up 5 bases; unmatched junction bases: 5.

The sample holds one count of this clone. V gene TRBV6-5 combines with J gene TRBJ1-2, with 7 bases identical to TRBD1. CDR3 length: 12 residues. CDR1 is MNHEY, CDR2 SVGAGI, per germline. The V gene end was trimmed by 8 bases and the J gene end by 8 bases; junction bases not matched to a gene: 8. This CDR3 is CASFDRATGYTF. The CDR3 DNA reads as TGTGCCAGCTTCGACAGGGCAACGGGCTACACCTTC.

This clone was found once. The chain employs TRBV18 and TRBJ2-1; D gene uncertain. The CDR3 has 16 residues. The germline gives CDR1 KGHSH, CDR2 LQKENI. The V gene lost 6 bases and the J gene lost 0 bases, with 15 bases spanning the gap. CDR3 nucleotide sequence: TGTGCCAGCTCCCCCGGGCCTCACCGCTCCTACAATGAGCAGTTCTTC. It yields the protein CASSPGPHRSYNEQFF.

V usage is TRBV27 and J usage is TRBJ2-1; 9 bases map to TRBD2. With 2 bases clipped from V and 4 bases from J, the junction kept 15 bases outside the gene matches. CDR3 length: 19 amino acids. Germline CDR1 and CDR2: MNHEY and SMNVEV (reference sequence). CDR3 coding DNA: TGTGCCAGCAGTTTAGCTGCGCGGGGGGGCCATGCCATGTACAATGAGCAGTTCTTC. This sequence encodes CASSLAARGGHAMYNEQFF.

The gene calls are TRBV5-1 and TRBJ2-3, with TRBD2 identical over 7 bases. Germline CDR1 reads SGHRS; CDR2 reads YFSETQ. The ends lost 7 bases at V and 6 bases at J; junction bases unmatched: 11. The CDR3 totals 14 residues. The CDR3 protein is CASQLGRGWDTQYF. CDR3 DNA: TGCGCCAGCCAACTTGGGAGGGGATGGGATACGCAGTATTTT.

This clone was picked up a small number of times. The V gene is TRBV2, the J gene TRBJ1-3, with 7 bases that match TRBD1. Germline assignment: CDR1 SNHLY and CDR2 FYNNEI. The CDR3 sequence is 13 residues long. V lost 9 bases and J lost 2; bases outside the gene matches: 4. CDR3 amino acids: CARRTGAGNTIYF. The DNA of the CDR3 is TGTGCCAGAAGAACAGGGGCTGGAAACACCATATATTTT.

The chain uses TRBV10-3 and TRBJ2-7; 8 bases line up with TRBD2. The J segment lost 7 bases and the V segment lost 8 bases, leaving 7 bases of the junction unmatched. The CDR3 totals 12 residues. Germline loops: CDR1 ENHRY, CDR2 SYGVKD. The CDR3 bases are TGTGCCATCGAAGCGGGGGCGGGGGAGCAGTACTTC. Translated, it gives CAIEAGAGEQYF.

The chain joins TRBV5-1 to TRBJ2-3; possible D gene TRBD2, 6 bases. Trimming pared 5 bases from V and 0 bases from J, leaving 10 bases between. There are 14 residues in the CDR3. CDR1 is SGHRS, CDR2 YFSETQ, per germline. The CDR3 here is CASRDGTSTDTQYF. CDR3 nucleotides: TGCGCCAGCAGAGACGGGACTAGCACAGATACGCAGTATTTT.

As to this clone: The identical CDR3 is also encoded by other nucleotide sequences in the sample. This chain uses TRBV5-4 with TRBJ1-2; perhaps TRBD1 as D (6 bases). V was pared by 0 bases and J by 5 bases, with 14 bases between. Germline V lookup: CDR1 SGHNT, CDR2 YYREEE (reference sequence). The CDR3 contains 15 residues. The CDR3 sequence is CASSLEQGRRYGYTF. DNA of the CDR3: TGTGCCAGCAGCTTGGAACAGGGTAGGCGGTATGGCTACACCTTC.

This chain links TRBV5-4 with TRBJ1-2, with TRBD1 identical over 7 bases. This CDR3 spans 14 amino acids. CDR1 is SGHNT and CDR2 is YYREEE in the germline V gene (reference sequence). V lost 0 bases, J lost 6 bases, and 5 bases stayed unmatched. CDR3 coding DNA: TGTGCCAGCAGCTTGGCGACAGGGATAAATGGCTACACCTTC. This translates into CASSLATGINGYTF.

This clone was observed a handful of times. The genes are TRBV14 and TRBJ1-6; no reliable D call. Germline V gene sequence: CDR1 SGHDN, CDR2 FVKESK. The CDR3 covers 15 residues. The germline V and J ends were trimmed by 4 bases and 9 bases, with 16 bases remaining between them. Written as DNA, the CDR3 is TGTGCCAGCAGCCCAACGATGGGTATAATTTCACCCCTCCACTTT. This gives the protein CASSPTMGIISPLHF.

The genes are TRBV18 and TRBJ2-6; tentatively, D is TRBD1 (6 bases). V lost 2 bases, J lost 4 bases, and 18 bases lay in between. Per the germline V gene, CDR1 is KGHSH and CDR2 is LQKENI. This CDR3 contains 18 residues. This CDR3 reads CASSPATLTGSGANVLTF. CDR3 coding DNA: TGTGCCAGCTCACCAGCGACCCTAACAGGGTCCGGGGCCAACGTCCTGACTTTC.

This clone appeared a single time. The chain couples TRBV1 to TRBJ2-3; the listed D gene, TRBD2, was not tested against the DNA. TRBV1 is noted as a pseudogene. The CDR3 consists of 15 residues. CDR3 sequence: CTSSRLAGAVDTQYF. The DNA of the CDR3 is TGCACCAGCAGCCGCCTAGCGGGAGCGGTGGATACGCAGTATTTT.

The V call is TRBV9, the J call TRBJ1-3; D is unclear. In germline, CDR1 is SGDLS, CDR2 YYNGEE. The CDR3 runs 12 residues. The V gene lost 4 bases and the J gene lost 0 bases, with 2 bases spanning the gap. The CDR3 nucleotides are TGTGCCAGCAGCCGCTCTGGAAACACCATATATTTT. Amino acids: CASSRSGNTIYF.

This chain connects TRBV6-4 to TRBJ2-2; 9 bases agree with TRBD1. Germline loops: CDR1 MRHNA, CDR2 SNTAGT. CDR3 length: 15 amino acids. Losses at the gene ends were 3 bases for V and 7 bases for J; bases not matched to a gene: 6. In nucleotides, the CDR3 is TGTGCCAGCAGTGAAGGACAGGGGAGTATCGGGGAGCTGTTTTTT. This sequence encodes CASSEGQGSIGELFF.